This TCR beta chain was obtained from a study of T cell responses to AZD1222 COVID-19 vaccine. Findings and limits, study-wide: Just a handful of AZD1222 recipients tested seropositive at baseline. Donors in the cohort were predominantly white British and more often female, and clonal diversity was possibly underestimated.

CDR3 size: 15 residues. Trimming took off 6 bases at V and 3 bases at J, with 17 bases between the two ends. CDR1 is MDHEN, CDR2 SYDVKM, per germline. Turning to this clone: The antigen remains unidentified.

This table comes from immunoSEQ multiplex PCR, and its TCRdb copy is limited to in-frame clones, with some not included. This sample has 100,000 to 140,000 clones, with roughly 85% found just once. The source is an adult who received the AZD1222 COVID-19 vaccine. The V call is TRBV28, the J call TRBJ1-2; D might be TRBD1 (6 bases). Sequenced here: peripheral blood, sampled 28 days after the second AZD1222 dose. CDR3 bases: TGTGCCAGCAGATCCTCACAGGGTCTATACTATGGCTACACCTTC. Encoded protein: CASRSSQGLYYGYTF.